This is a list of T cell receptor beta chains from one sample in a study of T cell responses to AZD1222 COVID-19 vaccine. Method: immunoSEQ multiplex PCR; TCRdb's copy keeps in-frame clones and lacks some. The table includes 120,000 or so clones, roughly nine tenths detected once. The specimen comprised peripheral blood, sampled on day 0 of AZD1222 vaccination. Every receptor here comes from an adult in good health. The CDR3 runs from the conserved cysteine through the conserved F or W. D genes are given only for firm matches. Clone size appears in some rows only: once, few, many, or a class for an expanded clone.

size | J | D | V | DNA | CDR3
- | TRBJ2-7 | TRBD1 | TRBV11-3 | TGTGCCAGCAGCCTTGGGACAGGGGTCGACGAGCAGTACTTC | CASSLGTGVDEQYF
- | TRBJ2-7 | TRBD1 | TRBV6-1 | TGTGCCAGCAGTGAAACCGGGACAGGCCATGGTGAGCAGTACTTC | CASSETGTGHGEQYF
- | TRBJ1-2 | - | TRBV5-6 | TGTGCCAGCAGCTTGTCTCTTTCCGGCCAGGGGAATGTCTCGGATGGCTACACCTTC | CASSLSLSGQGNVSDGYTF
- | TRBJ2-3 | - | TRBV5-8 | TGTGCCAGCAGCCAGGGACACTTACACACAGATACGCAGTATTTT | CASSQGHLHTDTQYF
- | TRBJ2-7 | - | TRBV5-5 | TGTGCCAGCAGCTCCTACTACGAGCAGTACTTC | CASSSYYEQYF
once | TRBJ1-1 | - | TRBV14 | TGTGCCAGCAGCCAGTGGAGGCCCGACACTGAAGCTTTCTTT | CASSQWRPDTEAFF
once | TRBJ2-5 | TRBD1 | TRBV5-4 | TGTGCCAGCAGCTTGTTCGGGACAGGGGCCGAGACCCAGTACTTC | CASSLFGTGAETQYF
- | TRBJ2-1 | TRBD2 | TRBV14 | TGTGCCAGCAGACTAAGGGCTAGCGGGACTAATGAGCAGTTCTTC | CASRLRASGTNEQFF
once | TRBJ2-1 | TRBD2 | TRBV30 | TGTGCCTGGGTCAGGACCGGGGCTAGCGGGAGGGAGGATGAGCAGTTCTTC | CAWVRTGASGREDEQFF
few | TRBJ2-2 | TRBD1 | TRBV5-4 | TGTGCCAGCAGCTTAAGGGAGGCTTGGACAGGGGGCACCGGGGAGCTGTTTTTT | CASSLREAWTGGTGELFF
- | TRBJ1-1 | - | TRBV10-3 | TGTGCCATCAGTGATTCGGGCAGGGTGGGCACTGAAGCTTTCTTT | CAISDSGRVGTEAFF
- | TRBJ2-2 | - | TRBV9 | TGTGCCAGCAGCGTAGCGGGAGGGGGCGCGGGGACCGGGGAGCTGTTTTTT | CASSVAGGGAGTGELFF
- | TRBJ2-7 | TRBD1 | TRBV7-2 | TGTGCCAGCAGCCAGAGCCGGGACAGGGAGAAACAGTACTTC | CASSQSRDREKQYF
- | TRBJ1-5 | - | TRBV28 | TGTGCCAGCAAATCGGGCAGTGGCAATCAGCCCCAGCATTTT | CASKSGSGNQPQHF
- | TRBJ1-1 | - | TRBV28 | TGTGCCAGCAGAGTGGGGTCCATTAACACTGAAGCTTTCTTT | CASRVGSINTEAFF
- | TRBJ2-7 | TRBD2 | TRBV2 | TGTGCCAGCAGTCGGGACTACTACTACGAGCAGTACTTC | CASSRDYYYEQYF
- | TRBJ2-1 | - | TRBV7-6 | TGTGCCAGCAGCCCGGGGCGGGACCCTACCTACAATGAGCAGTTCTTC | CASSPGRDPTYNEQFF
- | TRBJ2-1 | TRBD1 | TRBV15 | TGTGCCACCAGCAGAGGATTAATGGGACAGGGGCTTGCTGAGCAGTTCTTC | CATSRGLMGQGLAEQFF
- | TRBJ1-5 | - | TRBV28 | TGTGCCAGCAGTTTATCCCAAGATCAGCCCCAGCATTTT | CASSLSQDQPQHF
- | TRBJ2-3 | TRBD1 | TRBV15 | TGTGCCACCAGCAGAGTCAGGAATTTTAACAGGGGACCCTTTAGCACAGATACGCAGTATTTT | CATSRVRNFNRGPFSTDTQYF
- | TRBJ2-3 | TRBD2 | TRBV7-7 | TGTGCCAGCAGCTCGGGACTAGCGGGAGAGGGTACGCAGTATTTT | CASSSGLAGEGTQYF
- | TRBJ2-3 | TRBD1 | TRBV7-9 | TGTGCCAGCAGCCTATCCGCAGGGGGCGGCACAGATACGCAGTATTTT | CASSLSAGGGTDTQYF
- | TRBJ1-4 | - | TRBV28 | TGTGCCAGCAGTTTATCCGGGTACTGGGAAAAACTGTTTTTT | CASSLSGYWEKLFF
- | TRBJ1-4 | TRBD1 | TRBV28 | TGTGCCAGCAGTTCCCTACTCAGGGGGCGGGAGGAAAAACTGTTTTTT | CASSSLLRGREEKLFF
- | TRBJ2-7 | - | TRBV28 | TGTGCCAGCAGGACGGGGAGACCTGGGGAGCAGTACTTC | CASRTGRPGEQYF
- | TRBJ1-1 | TRBD1 | TRBV5-1 | TGCGCCAGCAGCGAAGGGACAGACTCGAACACTGAAGCTTTCTTT | CASSEGTDSNTEAFF
- | TRBJ2-1 | - | TRBV11-2 | TGTGCCAGCAGCTTAGGCGGCAGCTCCTACAATGAGCAGTTCTTC | CASSLGGSSYNEQFF
- | TRBJ2-7 | - | TRBV2 | TGTGCCAGCAAGGGCTCCTACGAGCAGTACTTC | CASKGSYEQYF
- | TRBJ1-6 | - | TRBV5-1 | TGCGCCAGCAGCTTGGGGTTTCCCTATAATTCACCCCTCCACTTT | CASSLGFPYNSPLHF
- | TRBJ1-1 | - | TRBV7-2 | TGTGCCAGCAGCAAACACAGGGTAGACATCCCTGAAGCTTTCTTT | CASSKHRVDIPEAFF
- | TRBJ1-4 | TRBD1 | TRBV5-5 | TGTGCCAGCAGCTTCGGGACAGGGGGCGCGAATAATGAAAAACTGTTTTTT | CASSFGTGGANNEKLFF
- | TRBJ1-1 | TRBD1 | TRBV15 | TGTGCCACCAGCAGGGACAGGGGGAACACTGAAGCTTTCTTT | CATSRDRGNTEAFF
- | TRBJ1-2 | - | TRBV12-3/TRBV12-4 | TGTGCCAGCCGTCTCAGGGAAGGCTACACCTTC | CASRLREGYTF
- | TRBJ1-5 | - | TRBV5-1 | TGCGCCAGCAGCTTGGAGGGCGGCTATCAGCCCCAGCATTTT | CASSLEGGYQPQHF
once | TRBJ2-5 | - | TRBV7-9 | TGTGCCAGCAGCTTAGTCGGCGGGATTCAAGAGACCCAGTACTTC | CASSLVGGIQETQYF
- | TRBJ2-1 | TRBD2 | TRBV5-1 | TGCGCCAGCAGCTATGGACTAGCGGGGAGCTCCTACAATGAGCAGTTCTTC | CASSYGLAGSSYNEQFF
- | TRBJ2-3 | TRBD2 | TRBV11-2 | TGTGCCAGCAGCTACCCGGGACTAGCGAACACAGATACGCAGTATTTT | CASSYPGLANTDTQYF
- | TRBJ2-5 | - | TRBV6-1 | TGTGCCAGCAGTGAAGTGGGAGAGCGGCAAGAGACCCAGTACTTC | CASSEVGERQETQYF
- | TRBJ1-1 | TRBD1 | TRBV6-1 | TGTGCCAGCAGTGCCGATTGGACAGGGGACTGGAACACTGAAGCTTTCTTT | CASSADWTGDWNTEAFF
- | TRBJ2-2 | - | TRBV27 | TGTGCCAGCAGTCTCAGGACCGGGGAGCTGTTTTTT | CASSLRTGELFF
- | TRBJ1-5 | - | TRBV7-9 | TGTGCCAGCAGCAACCTCAGCTCCTATCAGCCCCAGCATTTT | CASSNLSSYQPQHF
- | TRBJ2-1 | - | TRBV11-2 | TGTGCCAGCAGCTTAGATGAGCAGTTCTTC | CASSLDEQFF
- | TRBJ2-1 | TRBD2 | TRBV5-8 | TGTGCCAGCAGCCCCGGGACTAGAAAATACAATGAGCAGTTCTTC | CASSPGTRKYNEQFF
- | TRBJ2-7 | TRBD2 | TRBV28 | TGTGCCAGCAGTTTAGCGGGAGTGAAAGAGCAGTACTTC | CASSLAGVKEQYF
once | TRBJ1-2 | - | TRBV6-2/TRBV6-3 | TGTGCCAGCAGTTACCTCGGGAAACGTAGTGGCTACACCTTC | CASSYLGKRSGYTF
- | TRBJ2-7 | TRBD1 | TRBV9 | TGTGCCAGCAGCGTCCGGGACAGCCACTACGAGCAGTACTTC | CASSVRDSHYEQYF
- | TRBJ2-5 | - | TRBV11-2 | TGTGCCAGCAGCTCCGGTAGGGCAAATTCTCCGAGGACCCAGTACTTC | CASSSGRANSPRTQYF
- | TRBJ2-7 | - | TRBV28 | TGTGCCAGCAGTCCTCGCCCCGGGGTAGCGGAGTACTTC | CASSPRPGVAEYF
- | TRBJ1-5 | - | TRBV7-9 | TGTGCCAGCAGCTTTCTTAATCAGCCCCAGCATTTT | CASSFLNQPQHF
- | TRBJ2-3 | TRBD2 | TRBV6-5 | TGTGCCAGCGGGCGGGAGTGGGGCACAGATACGCAGTATTTT | CASGREWGTDTQYF
- | TRBJ1-1 | - | TRBV27 | TGTGCCAGCAGTTTAAAAGGGATTTACACTGAAGCTTTCTTT | CASSLKGIYTEAFF
- | TRBJ1-5 | - | TRBV18 | TGTGCCAGCTCACCACAGGGGAGCAATCAGCCCCAGCATTTT | CASSPQGSNQPQHF
- | TRBJ2-6 | - | TRBV5-6 | TGTGCCAGCAGCTTCGGACAGTACTCTGGGGCCAACGTCCTGACTTTC | CASSFGQYSGANVLTF
- | TRBJ1-1 | - | TRBV7-9 | TGTGCCAGCAGCTTAAGACCTGTGGGTGATTTCTTT | CASSLRPVGDFF
- | TRBJ2-1 | - | TRBV3-1/TRBV3-2 | TGTGCCAGCAGCCGTGATAGTCGCAATGAGCAGTTCTTC | CASSRDSRNEQFF
- | TRBJ2-2 | TRBD2 | TRBV7-9 | TGTGCCAGCAGCTGGGGGGGCACCGGGGAGCTGTTTTTT | CASSWGGTGELFF
- | TRBJ2-7 | - | TRBV10-2 | TGCGCCAGCAGTGAGTCGATTTGGACAGCGTTGCCCTACGAGCAGTACTTC | CASSESIWTALPYEQYF
- | TRBJ1-1 | - | TRBV2 | TGTGCCAGCGCTCCAGGGGAGAACACTGAAGCTTTCTTT | CASAPGENTEAFF
- | TRBJ2-3 | - | TRBV4-3 | TGCGCCAGCAGCCCGGGGAGGCGGACGAGCACAGATACGCAGTATTTT | CASSPGRRTSTDTQYF